This is a list of T cell receptor beta chains from one sample in a study of graft-versus-host responses after intestinal transplantation. Their antigen targets remain unknown. Clones were sequenced by immunoSEQ multiplex PCR, and TCRdb holds only the in-frame ones, with some missing. The top ten hold roughly 6% of the sample, which has approximately 92,000 clones, about 90% seen once. Material: unstimulated CD8+ T cells sorted from spleen or lymph node cells, obtained before intestinal transplant. These receptors were taken from a human donor who received an intestinal transplant. Both conserved end residues are part of each CDR3. The order of the fields is CDR3 length, D gene, V gene, clone size, J gene, CDR3 protein, CDR3 DNA. D genes are given only for firm matches. Some rows mark clone size as missing; the rest say once, few, many or name a class of expanded clone.

cdr3_length: 15; d_call: -; v_call: TRBV11-2; clone_size: -; j_call: TRBJ2-7; cdr3_aa: CASSDSDRSSYEQYF; cdr3_nt: TGTGCCAGCAGCGACAGCGATAGAAGCTCCTACGAGCAGTACTTC
cdr3_length: 12; d_call: -; v_call: TRBV14; clone_size: -; j_call: TRBJ2-4; cdr3_aa: CASSLLGDIQYF; cdr3_nt: TGTGCCAGCAGCCTTTTAGGGGACATTCAGTACTTC
cdr3_length: 16; d_call: -; v_call: TRBV5-6; clone_size: -; j_call: TRBJ1-1; cdr3_aa: CASSSPQTVMNTEAFF; cdr3_nt: TGTGCCAGCAGCTCTCCTCAGACGGTTATGAACACTGAAGCTTTCTTT
cdr3_length: 14; d_call: -; v_call: TRBV14; clone_size: -; j_call: TRBJ2-3; cdr3_aa: CASQMFGGTDTQYF; cdr3_nt: TGTGCGTCTCAGATGTTTGGGGGGACAGATACGCAGTATTTT
cdr3_length: 12; d_call: -; v_call: TRBV4-1; clone_size: -; j_call: TRBJ2-1; cdr3_aa: CASSRRVDEQFF; cdr3_nt: TGCGCCAGCAGCCGAAGGGTAGATGAGCAGTTCTTC
cdr3_length: 12; d_call: -; v_call: TRBV11-3; clone_size: -; j_call: TRBJ2-3; cdr3_aa: CASSFGPDTQYF; cdr3_nt: TGTGCCAGCAGCTTTGGGCCAGATACGCAGTATTTT
cdr3_length: 16; d_call: TRBD1; v_call: TRBV9; clone_size: -; j_call: TRBJ2-5; cdr3_aa: CASSVSPRDREETQYF; cdr3_nt: TGTGCCAGCAGCGTCTCTCCCCGGGACAGGGAAGAGACCCAGTACTTC
cdr3_length: 13; d_call: -; v_call: TRBV5-4; clone_size: -; j_call: TRBJ1-5; cdr3_aa: CASSFDDEQPQHF; cdr3_nt: TGTGCCAGCAGTTTTGACGACGAACAGCCCCAGCATTTT
cdr3_length: 14; d_call: -; v_call: TRBV6-1; clone_size: -; j_call: TRBJ2-1; cdr3_aa: CASSDPKGGNEQFF; cdr3_nt: TGTGCCAGCAGTGACCCAAAAGGTGGTAATGAGCAGTTCTTC
cdr3_length: 10; d_call: -; v_call: TRBV6-5; clone_size: -; j_call: TRBJ1-1; cdr3_aa: CASGNTEAFF; cdr3_nt: TGTGCCAGCGGAAACACTGAAGCTTTCTTT
cdr3_length: 10; d_call: -; v_call: TRBV29-1; clone_size: few; j_call: TRBJ1-1; cdr3_aa: CSVELQEAFF; cdr3_nt: TGCAGCGTTGAATTACAAGAAGCTTTCTTT
cdr3_length: 15; d_call: -; v_call: TRBV2; clone_size: -; j_call: TRBJ1-1; cdr3_aa: CASSESRGVNTEAFF; cdr3_nt: TGTGCCAGCAGTGAAAGTAGGGGCGTGAACACTGAAGCTTTCTTT
cdr3_length: 15; d_call: -; v_call: TRBV2; clone_size: few; j_call: TRBJ2-1; cdr3_aa: CASSLETSGHNEQFF; cdr3_nt: TGTGCCAGCAGCTTAGAGACTAGTGGCCATAATGAGCAGTTCTTC
cdr3_length: 11; d_call: TRBD2; v_call: TRBV20-1; clone_size: -; j_call: TRBJ2-5; cdr3_aa: CSARGGETQYF; cdr3_nt: TGCAGTGCTAGGGGAGGGGAGACCCAGTACTTC
cdr3_length: 13; d_call: TRBD2; v_call: TRBV6-5; clone_size: once; j_call: TRBJ2-3; cdr3_aa: CASSWTSADTQYF; cdr3_nt: TGTGCCAGCAGCTGGACTAGCGCGGATACGCAGTATTTT
cdr3_length: 13; d_call: -; v_call: TRBV13; clone_size: -; j_call: TRBJ1-1; cdr3_aa: CASIGSFNTEAFF; cdr3_nt: TGTGCCAGCATCGGGAGTTTCAACACTGAAGCTTTCTTT
cdr3_length: 13; d_call: -; v_call: TRBV11-2; clone_size: -; j_call: TRBJ2-1; cdr3_aa: CASSPLGDNEQFF; cdr3_nt: TGTGCCAGCAGCCCCTTAGGGGACAATGAGCAGTTCTTC
cdr3_length: 13; d_call: -; v_call: TRBV29-1; clone_size: -; j_call: TRBJ1-2; cdr3_aa: CSVERPRRDGYTF; cdr3_nt: TGCAGCGTTGAGAGGCCGCGGAGGGATGGCTACACCTTC
cdr3_length: 14; d_call: -; v_call: TRBV19; clone_size: -; j_call: TRBJ2-5; cdr3_aa: CASSRHGFQETQYF; cdr3_nt: TGTGCCAGTAGCCGACATGGCTTTCAAGAGACCCAGTACTTC
cdr3_length: 13; d_call: -; v_call: TRBV27; clone_size: -; j_call: TRBJ2-7; cdr3_aa: CASSLTGSYEQYF; cdr3_nt: TGTGCCAGCAGTTTAACGGGCTCCTACGAGCAGTACTTC
cdr3_length: 14; d_call: -; v_call: TRBV9; clone_size: once; j_call: TRBJ1-4; cdr3_aa: CASSVGGGNEKLFF; cdr3_nt: TGTGCCAGCAGCGTAGGGGGTGGAAATGAAAAACTGTTTTTT
cdr3_length: 13; d_call: -; v_call: TRBV5-6; clone_size: -; j_call: TRBJ2-1; cdr3_aa: CASSHGAYNEQFF; cdr3_nt: TGTGCCAGCAGTCATGGTGCCTACAATGAGCAGTTCTTC
cdr3_length: 13; d_call: -; v_call: TRBV2; clone_size: -; j_call: TRBJ2-7; cdr3_aa: CASSELGSYEQYF; cdr3_nt: TGTGCCAGCAGTGAACTGGGTTCCTACGAGCAGTACTTC
cdr3_length: 21; d_call: -; v_call: TRBV7-6; clone_size: -; j_call: TRBJ2-2; cdr3_aa: CASSLVPLVRTVYLNTGELFF; cdr3_nt: TGTGCCAGCAGCTTAGTGCCTCTAGTAAGGACAGTCTACCTGAACACCGGGGAGCTGTTTTTT
cdr3_length: 16; d_call: TRBD2; v_call: TRBV5-4; clone_size: -; j_call: TRBJ2-2; cdr3_aa: CASSLDTSGNTGELFF; cdr3_nt: TGTGCCAGCAGCTTGGACACTAGCGGCAACACCGGGGAGCTGTTTTTT
cdr3_length: 16; d_call: -; v_call: TRBV25-1; clone_size: -; j_call: TRBJ1-2; cdr3_aa: CASSEIEGFGGRGYTF; cdr3_nt: TGTGCCAGCAGTGAAATAGAGGGATTTGGTGGGCGTGGCTACACCTTC
cdr3_length: 15; d_call: TRBD1; v_call: TRBV5-6; clone_size: -; j_call: TRBJ2-5; cdr3_aa: CASSGGQGALETQYF; cdr3_nt: TGTGCCAGCAGCGGGGGACAGGGGGCCTTAGAGACCCAGTACTTC
cdr3_length: 15; d_call: TRBD1; v_call: TRBV5-1; clone_size: -; j_call: TRBJ2-4; cdr3_aa: CASSSDRDFENIQYF; cdr3_nt: TGCGCCAGCAGCTCGGACAGGGACTTCGAAAACATTCAGTACTTC
cdr3_length: 12; d_call: -; v_call: TRBV7-2; clone_size: -; j_call: TRBJ2-1; cdr3_aa: CASSLPGTEQFF; cdr3_nt: TGTGCCAGCAGTTTACCCGGGACAGAGCAGTTCTTC
cdr3_length: 12; d_call: -; v_call: TRBV9; clone_size: -; j_call: TRBJ2-1; cdr3_aa: CASSVDFNEQFF; cdr3_nt: TGTGCCAGCAGCGTAGATTTCAATGAGCAGTTCTTC
cdr3_length: 18; d_call: -; v_call: TRBV27; clone_size: -; j_call: TRBJ2-3; cdr3_aa: CASSLSQPRGLWADTQYF; cdr3_nt: TGTGCCAGCAGTTTAAGTCAGCCCCGGGGGCTTTGGGCAGATACGCAGTATTTT
cdr3_length: 14; d_call: TRBD1; v_call: TRBV6-1; clone_size: -; j_call: TRBJ1-6; cdr3_aa: CASSGTGDNSPLHF; cdr3_nt: TGTGCCAGCAGTGGGACAGGAGATAATTCACCCCTCCACTTT
cdr3_length: 15; d_call: TRBD1; v_call: TRBV5-7; clone_size: -; j_call: TRBJ2-5; cdr3_aa: CASRTGTGYRETQYF; cdr3_nt: TGTGCCAGCAGGACCGGGACAGGGTATCGTGAGACCCAGTACTTC
cdr3_length: 14; d_call: -; v_call: TRBV28; clone_size: -; j_call: TRBJ2-3; cdr3_aa: CASSLGTSTDTQYF; cdr3_nt: TGTGCCAGCAGCCTTGGGACGAGCACAGATACGCAGTATTTT
cdr3_length: 13; d_call: TRBD2; v_call: TRBV7-9; clone_size: -; j_call: TRBJ2-7; cdr3_aa: CASSPRSGEEQYF; cdr3_nt: TGTGCCAGCAGCCCCCGGAGCGGGGAGGAGCAGTACTTC
cdr3_length: 16; d_call: TRBD1; v_call: TRBV19; clone_size: -; j_call: TRBJ1-4; cdr3_aa: CASSGQGSLPIEKLFF; cdr3_nt: TGTGCCAGTAGCGGACAGGGGAGCCTCCCGATAGAAAAACTGTTTTTT
cdr3_length: 15; d_call: -; v_call: TRBV4-1; clone_size: -; j_call: TRBJ2-2; cdr3_aa: CASSQGWGPAGELFF; cdr3_nt: TGCGCCAGCAGCCAAGGGTGGGGCCCGGCCGGGGAGCTGTTTTTT
cdr3_length: 16; d_call: TRBD2; v_call: TRBV7-9; clone_size: -; j_call: TRBJ2-5; cdr3_aa: CASSLGAGGNEETQYF; cdr3_nt: TGTGCCAGCAGCTTAGGGGCGGGAGGGAACGAAGAGACCCAGTACTTC
cdr3_length: 14; d_call: -; v_call: TRBV6-5; clone_size: -; j_call: TRBJ1-5; cdr3_aa: CASSSREFDQPQHF; cdr3_nt: TGTGCCAGCAGTTCCAGGGAATTTGATCAGCCCCAGCATTTT
cdr3_length: 17; d_call: -; v_call: TRBV9; clone_size: -; j_call: TRBJ2-1; cdr3_aa: CASSVGGGTNSYNEQFF; cdr3_nt: TGTGCCAGCAGCGTAGGGGGCGGGACAAACTCCTACAATGAGCAGTTCTTC
cdr3_length: 17; d_call: TRBD2; v_call: TRBV29-1; clone_size: -; j_call: TRBJ2-7; cdr3_aa: CSVEGRVVGTSGYEQYF; cdr3_nt: TGCAGCGTTGAAGGAAGGGTAGTAGGGACTAGCGGCTACGAGCAGTACTTC
cdr3_length: 15; d_call: TRBD1; v_call: TRBV6-1; clone_size: -; j_call: TRBJ1-6; cdr3_aa: CASNIDRGYNSPLHF; cdr3_nt: TGTGCCAGCAATATTGACAGGGGCTATAATTCACCCCTCCACTTT
cdr3_length: 12; d_call: -; v_call: TRBV6-4; clone_size: large; j_call: TRBJ2-2; cdr3_aa: CASSEGTGELFF; cdr3_nt: TGTGCCAGCAGTGAGGGCACCGGGGAGCTGTTTTTT
cdr3_length: 13; d_call: -; v_call: TRBV28; clone_size: -; j_call: TRBJ2-7; cdr3_aa: CASDNVTSYEQYF; cdr3_nt: TGTGCCAGCGACAATGTGACTAGCTACGAGCAGTACTTC
cdr3_length: 13; d_call: -; v_call: TRBV27; clone_size: -; j_call: TRBJ2-7; cdr3_aa: CASQGAPSYEQYF; cdr3_nt: TGTGCCAGCCAAGGGGCACCGTCCTACGAGCAGTACTTC
cdr3_length: 13; d_call: TRBD2; v_call: TRBV5-6; clone_size: -; j_call: TRBJ2-1; cdr3_aa: CASSLGTSGVWFF; cdr3_nt: TGTGCCAGCAGCTTGGGAACTAGCGGGGTTTGGTTCTTC
cdr3_length: 16; d_call: TRBD2; v_call: TRBV7-9; clone_size: -; j_call: TRBJ2-1; cdr3_aa: CASSSRTSGSPNEQFF; cdr3_nt: TGTGCCAGCAGCTCACGGACTAGCGGGAGCCCCAATGAGCAGTTCTTC
cdr3_length: 11; d_call: -; v_call: TRBV7-9; clone_size: -; j_call: TRBJ2-7; cdr3_aa: CASSLAHEQYF; cdr3_nt: TGTGCCAGCAGCTTAGCCCACGAGCAGTACTTC